These 9 T cell receptor beta chains were all obtained from the same sample, sequenced in a study of blood T cell repertoires in COVID-19. TCRdb keeps only in-frame clones here, not all; method: immunoSEQ multiplex PCR. The sample has roughly 260,000 clones, roughly 87% seen once. Sequencing used PBMCs or T cells enriched from blood (not recorded which). The source is a woman aged 25-40 years with acute COVID-19.

The rearrangement uses TRBV6-1 and TRBJ1-1, with D unclear. CDR1 and CDR2 from the germline V gene are MNHNS and SASEGT. V was pared by 8 bases and J by 1 base, with 5 bases between. The CDR3 runs 11 residues. CDR3 nucleotides: TGTGCCAGCGAGGGGAACACTGAAGCTTTCTTT. As protein: CASEGNTEAFF.

In this sample, this clone turned up once. V usage is TRBV11-2 and J usage is TRBJ1-4, with TRBD1 as a possible D gene (5 bases). The CDR3 extends over 15 amino acids. Germline V CDR1 and CDR2: SGHAT, FQNNGV. V was shortened by 0 bases and J by 8 bases, with 13 bases between the two germline ends. CDR3 residues: CASSLDEGLGEKLFF. CDR3 DNA sequence: TGTGCCAGCAGCTTAGATGAGGGACTAGGAGAAAAACTGTTTTTT.

This chain connects TRBV2 to TRBJ1-1; D is possibly TRBD1 (6 bases). Germline V lookup: CDR1 SNHLY, CDR2 FYNNEI. This CDR3 comprises 13 residues. V was shortened by 9 bases and J by 6 bases, with 17 bases between the two germline ends. This chain's CDR3 is CASSLQGSSEAFF. The CDR3 region has the DNA TGTGCCAGTAGTCTTCAGGGGAGCTCTGAAGCTTTCTTT.

Comments on this clone: The sample carries other DNA sequences with the same CDR3. The chain couples TRBV27 to TRBJ1-2; 7 bases align to TRBD1. Trimming took 4 bases from V and 2 from J; bases not matched to a gene: 1. The CDR3 has 13 residues. The germline gives CDR1 MNHEY, CDR2 SMNVEV (reference sequence). The CDR3 here is CASSSGQNYGYTF. The CDR3 nucleotides read TGTGCCAGCAGTTCGGGACAGAACTATGGCTACACCTTC.

The V and J genes are TRBV10-1 and TRBJ2-1; 11 bases agree with TRBD2. Germline CDR1 reads WNHNN; CDR2 reads SYGVQD (reference sequence). The length of the CDR3 is 13 residues. The junction had 3 bases not matched to a gene; V was cut back by 6 bases and J by 8 bases. As DNA, the CDR3 is TGCGCCAGCAGACTAGCGGGGGAGGATGAGCAGTTCTTC. Its translation is CASRLAGEDEQFF.

This chain joins TRBV27 and TRBJ2-7, with D unresolved. CDR1 MNHEY and CDR2 SMNVEV come from the germline V gene (reference sequence). The CDR3 is 14 amino acids. Trimming stripped 0 bases from V and 0 bases from J, with 6 bases between. DNA of the CDR3: TGTGCCAGCAGTTTATCACTGAGCTCCTACGAGCAGTACTTC. Protein: CASSLSLSSYEQYF.

This rearrangement joins TRBV6-5 to TRBJ2-3, with TRBD2 as a possible D gene (5 bases). CDR1 MNHEY and CDR2 SVGAGI come from the germline V gene. V lost 6 bases to trimming and J lost 2 bases, with 9 bases between them. The CDR3 extends over 13 amino acids. CDR3: CASSGLLTDTQYF. The CDR3 region has the DNA TGTGCCAGCAGCGGACTGCTCACAGATACGCAGTATTTT.

V usage is TRBV7-8 and J usage is TRBJ2-3; 13 nucleotides agree with TRBD2. The CDR3 is 16 residues long. Trimming cost V 2 bases and J 4 bases; bases outside gene matches: 3. Germline V lookup: CDR1 SGHVS, CDR2 FQNEAQ. DNA of the CDR3: TGTGCCAGCAGCTTAACAACTAGCGGGGGGGCAGATACGCAGTATTTT. Translation: CASSLTTSGGADTQYF.

The chain couples TRBV19 to TRBJ1-2; the match to TRBD1 covers 9 bases. CDR3 size: 16 residues. The germline V gene has CDR1 LNHDA and CDR2 SQIVND (reference sequence). V trimming: 3 bases; J trimming: 3 bases; junction bases outside the gene matches: 8. This chain's CDR3 is CASSIRTGVADYGYTF. CDR3 DNA sequence: TGTGCCAGTAGTATCCGGACAGGGGTTGCAGACTATGGCTACACCTTC. Filled out from reference TRBV19 and TRBJ1-2, the complete variable domain reads DGGITQSPKYLFRKEGQNVTLSCEQNLNHDAMYWYRQDPGQGLRLIYYSQIVNDFQKGDIAEGYSVSREKKESFPLTVTSAQKNPTAFYLCASSIRTGVADYGYTFGSGTRLTVV.